These 10 T cell receptor beta chains originate from one sample sequenced in a study of early T cells in non-severe SARS-CoV-2 infection. TCRdb re-called the 5' RACE reads through MiXCR, storing one row per CDR3 protein. The table has 55,000 to 65,000 distinct CDR3 sequences, approximately 9% seen once. The sequencing sample was made of whole blood. Receptors were obtained from an adult who was a healthcare worker with PCR-confirmed SARS-CoV-2 infection or an uninfected control (not recorded which).

This clonotype came up many times. The chain combines TRBV9 with TRBJ2-3, with 9 nucleotides matching TRBD1. The ends lost 3 bases at V and 1 base at J; junction bases unmatched: 6. The CDR3 is 16 residues long. Germline CDR1 reads SGDLS; CDR2 reads YYNGEE. In DNA form, the CDR3 reads TGTGCCAGCAGCGCCGGGACAGGGCCGGGCACAGATACGCAGTATTTT. Its translation is CASSAGTGPGTDTQYF.

This clonotype came up a few times. The V call is TRBV7-8, the J call TRBJ1-6; D possibly corresponds to TRBD1 (5 bases). This CDR3 is 13 amino acids long. Trimming took off 3 bases at V and 14 bases at J, with 14 bases between the two ends. In germline, CDR1 is SGHVS, CDR2 FQNEAQ. The CDR3 DNA follows: TGTGCCAGCAGCTTGGGGGGGTGGAAGGCCCTCCACTTT. As protein: CASSLGGWKALHF.

This clonotype appeared a few times. J is TRBJ2-1 and V is TRBV29-1; TRBD1 agrees at 8 bases. This CDR3 region has 15 residues. CDR1 is SQVTM and CDR2 is ANQGSEA in the germline V gene. The trim removed 7 bases at V and 1 base at J, leaving 9 bases unmatched. The CDR3 spells CSGRTGIYSYNEQFF. The CDR3 DNA sequence: TGCAGCGGAAGGACAGGGATTTATTCCTACAATGAGCAGTTCTTC.

At least ten counts were recorded for this clonotype. The junction and the germline gene differ at one end; a read error may be behind it. V and J are TRBV7-2 and TRBJ2-3, with 10 bases identical to TRBD2. The germline CDR1 and CDR2 sequences are SGHTA and FQGNSA. This CDR3 comprises 17 residues. CDR3 nucleotide sequence: TGTGCCAGCAACTTAGCTGCAGCGGGAGGGTGGTCAGATACGCAGTATTTT. Translating it yields CASNLAAAGGWSDTQYF.

The rearrangement joins TRBV28 to TRBJ2-2; D is uncertain. CDR3 length: 16 amino acids. Germline CDR1 and CDR2: MDHEN and SYDVKM. V lost 5 bases, J lost 3 bases, and 16 bases lay in between. The CDR3 nucleotides are TGTGCCAGCAGTCCATTTGTGGATCCTTACACCGGGGAGCTGTTTTTT. This sequence encodes CASSPFVDPYTGELFF.

This clonotype has ten or more counts. The chain links TRBV29-1 to TRBJ1-2, with TRBD1 matching 7 bases. Per the germline V gene, CDR1 is SQVTM and CDR2 is ANQGSEA. V shed 0 bases and J 4 bases; nucleotides not matched to a gene: 2. The CDR3 loop spans 13 amino acids. The CDR3 sequence: CSVEDDRVYGYTF. In DNA, the CDR3 is TGCAGCGTTGAAGATGACAGGGTCTATGGCTACACCTTC. The whole variable domain, remainder taken from reference TRBV29-1 and TRBJ1-2, is SAVISQKPSRDICQRGTSLTIQCQVDSQVTMMFWYRQQPGQSLTLIATANQGSEATYESGFVIDKFPISRPNLTFSTLTVSNMSPEDSSIYLCSVEDDRVYGYTFGSGTRLTVV.

This clonotype was picked up many times. V usage is TRBV28 and J usage is TRBJ1-5; the D gene is possibly TRBD1 (6 bases). This CDR3 region has 14 residues. V gave up 1 base and J gave up 9 bases, with 13 bases separating them. Germline lookup yields CDR1 MDHEN and CDR2 SYDVKM. CDR3 loop: CASSLLGRGWPQHF. The CDR3 coding sequence is TGTGCCAGCAGTTTATTGGGCAGGGGATGGCCCCAGCATTTT.

This clonotype was counted ten times or more. V gene TRBV5-4 combines with J gene TRBJ1-1; 11 nucleotides align to TRBD1. The CDR3 length is 15 residues. Trimming removed 4 bases from V and 1 base from J; junction bases left unmatched: 3. Per the germline V gene, CDR1 is SGHNT and CDR2 is YYREEE (reference sequence). The CDR3 nucleotides are TGTGCCAGCAGCCGCGGGACAGGGGGGAACACTGAAGCTTTCTTT. Translation: CASSRGTGGNTEAFF. The full variable domain, rest sourced from reference TRBV5-4 and TRBJ1-1, is ETGVTQSPTHLIKTRGQQVTLRCSSQSGHNTVSWYQQALGQGPQFIFQYYREEENGRGNFPPRFSGLQFPNYSSELNVNALELDDSALYLCASSRGTGGNTEAFFGQGTRLTVV.

The chain uses TRBV6-2 or TRBV6-3 and TRBJ2-4, with a weak D call TRBD1 (6 bases). The germline gives CDR1 MNHEY, CDR2 SVGEGT. The CDR3 is made up of 17 amino acids. Between the trimmed V and J ends, which lost 3 bases and 0 bases, there was a span of 15 bases. CDR3 residues: CASSYRSSRGAKNIQYF. The DNA for the CDR3 is TGTGCCAGCAGTTATCGTTCGTCCAGGGGAGCCAAAAACATTCAGTACTTC.

This clonotype was picked up many times. V usage is TRBV5-1 and J usage is TRBJ2-5; D call uncertain. The CDR3 consists of 11 residues. V was shortened by 2 bases and J by 5 bases, with 4 bases between the two germline ends. Looked up from germline, CDR1 is SGHRS and CDR2 is YFSETQ. The CDR3 loop reads CASSLTETQYF. The CDR3 nucleotides are TGCGCCAGCAGCTTAACGGAGACCCAGTACTTC.